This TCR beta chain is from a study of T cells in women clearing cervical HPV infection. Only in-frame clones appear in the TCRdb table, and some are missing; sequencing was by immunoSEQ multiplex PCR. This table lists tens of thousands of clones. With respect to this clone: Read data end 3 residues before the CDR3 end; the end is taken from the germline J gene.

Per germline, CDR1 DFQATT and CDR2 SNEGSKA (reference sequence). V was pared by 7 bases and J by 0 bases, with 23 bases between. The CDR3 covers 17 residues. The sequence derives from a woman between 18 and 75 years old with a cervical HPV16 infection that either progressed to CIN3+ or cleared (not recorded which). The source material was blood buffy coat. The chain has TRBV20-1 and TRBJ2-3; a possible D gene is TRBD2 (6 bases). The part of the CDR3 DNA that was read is TGCAGTGTAACGGCTAGGGGAGGCCTCGGGAGCACAGATACG. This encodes CSVTARGGLGSTDT. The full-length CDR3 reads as CSVTARGGLGSTDTQYF.